This TCR beta chain was recovered during a study of blood T cell repertoires in COVID-19. Looking at the study overall: COVID-19 samples from acute and convalescent phases originated in the United States, Italy and Spain.

Measured with immunoSEQ multiplex PCR; TCRdb has only the in-frame clones, and not every one. The table records approximately 270,000 clones, approximately 85% of them present only once. The CDR3 covers 15 residues. Per the germline V gene, CDR1 is SGHNT and CDR2 is YYREEE (reference sequence). Trimming pared 2 bases from V and 8 bases from J, leaving 18 bases between. This sequence originates from a woman in her sixties or seventies with acute or convalescent COVID-19. Sequenced material: peripheral blood. The V and J genes are TRBV5-4 and TRBJ2-3; D is possibly TRBD1 (6 bases). The DNA for the CDR3 is TGTGCCAGCAGCTTCAGGGGAGCAGGGTTAGGTACGCAGTATTTT. Residues: CASSFRGAGLGTQYF.